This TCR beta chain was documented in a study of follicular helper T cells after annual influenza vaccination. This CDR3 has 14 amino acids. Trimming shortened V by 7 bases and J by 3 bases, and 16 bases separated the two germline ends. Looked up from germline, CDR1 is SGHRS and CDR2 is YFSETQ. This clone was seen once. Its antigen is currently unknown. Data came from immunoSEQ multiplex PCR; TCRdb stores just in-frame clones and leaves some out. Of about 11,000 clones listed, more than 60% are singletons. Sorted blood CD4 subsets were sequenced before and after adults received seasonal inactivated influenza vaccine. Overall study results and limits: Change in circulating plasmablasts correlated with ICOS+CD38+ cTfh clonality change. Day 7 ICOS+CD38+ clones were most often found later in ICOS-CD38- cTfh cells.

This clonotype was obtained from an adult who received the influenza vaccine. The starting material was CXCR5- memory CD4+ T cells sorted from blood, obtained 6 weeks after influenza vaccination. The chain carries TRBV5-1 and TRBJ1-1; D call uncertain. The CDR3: CASGRGGQDTEAFF. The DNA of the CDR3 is TGCGCCAGCGGACGGGGAGGGCAGGACACTGAAGCTTTCTTT. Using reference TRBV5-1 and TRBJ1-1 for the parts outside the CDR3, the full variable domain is KAGVTQTPRYLIKTRGQQVTLSCSPISGHRSVSWYQQTPGQGLQFLFEYFSETQRNKGNFPGRFSGRQFSNSRSEMNVSTLELGDSALYLCASGRGGQDTEAFFGQGTRLTVV.